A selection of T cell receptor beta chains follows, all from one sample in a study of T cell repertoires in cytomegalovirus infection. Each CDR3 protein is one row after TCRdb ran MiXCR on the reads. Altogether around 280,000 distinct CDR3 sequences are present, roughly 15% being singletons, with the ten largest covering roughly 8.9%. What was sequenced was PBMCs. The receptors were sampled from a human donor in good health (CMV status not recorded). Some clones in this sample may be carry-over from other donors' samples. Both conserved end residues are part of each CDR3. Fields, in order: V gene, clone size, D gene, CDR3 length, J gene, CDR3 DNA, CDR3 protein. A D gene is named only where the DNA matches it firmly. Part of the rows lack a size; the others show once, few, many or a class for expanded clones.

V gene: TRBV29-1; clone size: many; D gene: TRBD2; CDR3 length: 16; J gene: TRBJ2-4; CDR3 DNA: TGCAGCGTTTCTTCGACCCGGGGAGGGGCCAAAAACATTCAGTACTTC; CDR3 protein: CSVSSTRGGAKNIQYF
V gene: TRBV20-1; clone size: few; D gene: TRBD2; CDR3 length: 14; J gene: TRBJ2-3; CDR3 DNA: TGCAGTGCTCCACCTTCGGGGGGTTCAGATACGCAGTATTTT; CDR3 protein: CSAPPSGGSDTQYF
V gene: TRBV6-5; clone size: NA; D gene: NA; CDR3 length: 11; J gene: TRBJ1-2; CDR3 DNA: TGTGCCAGCAGTTACTGGGGTGGCTACACCTTC; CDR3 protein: CASSYWGGYTF
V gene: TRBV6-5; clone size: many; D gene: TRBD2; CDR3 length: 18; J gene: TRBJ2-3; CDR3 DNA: TGTGCCAGCAGTTACTCGAAACGGGAGGGCTTCCGAACAGATACGCAGTATTTT; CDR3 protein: CASSYSKREGFRTDTQYF
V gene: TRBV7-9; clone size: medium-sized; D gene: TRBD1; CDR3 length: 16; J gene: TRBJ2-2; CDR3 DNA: TGTGCCAGCAGCTTCCGACAGGGGATGACGACCGGGGAGCTGTTTTTT; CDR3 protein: CASSFRQGMTTGELFF
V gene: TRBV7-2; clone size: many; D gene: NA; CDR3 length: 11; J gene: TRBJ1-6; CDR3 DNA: TGTGCCAGCAGCCAAGATTCACCCCTCCACTTT; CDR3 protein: CASSQDSPLHF
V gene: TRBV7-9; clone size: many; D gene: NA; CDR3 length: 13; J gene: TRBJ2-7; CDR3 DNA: NA; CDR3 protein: CASSKDVGDGSNF
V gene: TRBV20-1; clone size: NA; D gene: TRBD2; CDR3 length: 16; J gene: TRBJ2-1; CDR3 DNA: TGCAGTGCTAGAGATCATACTAGCGGAGACTACAATGAGCAGTTCTTC; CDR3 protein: CSARDHTSGDYNEQFF
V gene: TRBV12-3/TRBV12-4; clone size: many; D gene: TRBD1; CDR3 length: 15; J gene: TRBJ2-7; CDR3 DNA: TGTGCCAGCAGTCACGGACAGGGGACATTCTACGAGCAGTACTTC; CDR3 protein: CASSHGQGTFYEQYF
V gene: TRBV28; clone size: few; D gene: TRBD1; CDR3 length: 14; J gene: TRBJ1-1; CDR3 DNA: TGTGCCAGCAGTTTGGGACAGTCGAACACTGAAGCTTTCTTT; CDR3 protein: CASSLGQSNTEAFF
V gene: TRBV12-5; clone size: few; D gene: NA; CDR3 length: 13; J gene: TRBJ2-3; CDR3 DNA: TGTGCTAGTGGTTTGGCCAACACAGATACGCAGTATTTT; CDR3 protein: CASGLANTDTQYF
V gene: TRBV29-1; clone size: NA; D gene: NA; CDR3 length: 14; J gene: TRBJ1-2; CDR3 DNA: TGCAGCGTCGCCACCACACCTACTAACTATGGCTACACCTTC; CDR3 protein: CSVATTPTNYGYTF
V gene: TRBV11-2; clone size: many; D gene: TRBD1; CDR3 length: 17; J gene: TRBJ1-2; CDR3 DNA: TGTGCCAGCAGCTTAATACCCGGGGGACAGGGGGTATATGGCTACACCTTC; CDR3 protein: CASSLIPGGQGVYGYTF
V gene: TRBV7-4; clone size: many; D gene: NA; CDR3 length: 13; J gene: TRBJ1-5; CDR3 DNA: TGTGCCAGATTGTTCGAGGAAAATCAGCCCCAGCATTTT; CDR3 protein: CARLFEENQPQHF